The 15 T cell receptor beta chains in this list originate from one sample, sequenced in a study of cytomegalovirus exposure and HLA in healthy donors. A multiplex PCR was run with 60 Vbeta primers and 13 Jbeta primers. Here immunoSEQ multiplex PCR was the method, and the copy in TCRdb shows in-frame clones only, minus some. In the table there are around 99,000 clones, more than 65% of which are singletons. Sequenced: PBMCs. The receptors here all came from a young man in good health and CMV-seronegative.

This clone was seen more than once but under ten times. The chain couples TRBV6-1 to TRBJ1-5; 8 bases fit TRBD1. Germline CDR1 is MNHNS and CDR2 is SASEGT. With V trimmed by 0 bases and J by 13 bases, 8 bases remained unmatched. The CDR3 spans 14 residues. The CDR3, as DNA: TGTGCCAGCAGTGAAGCCCCCAAAGACAGGGGTCAGCATTTT. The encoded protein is CASSEAPKDRGQHF.

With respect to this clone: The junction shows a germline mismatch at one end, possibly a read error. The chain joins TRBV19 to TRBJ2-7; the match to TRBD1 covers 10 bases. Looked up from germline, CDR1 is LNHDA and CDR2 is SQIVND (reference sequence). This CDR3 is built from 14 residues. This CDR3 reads CASSVDRGPYEQYF. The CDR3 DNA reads TGTGCCAGTAGTGTAGACAGGGGGCCCTACGAGCAGTACTTC.

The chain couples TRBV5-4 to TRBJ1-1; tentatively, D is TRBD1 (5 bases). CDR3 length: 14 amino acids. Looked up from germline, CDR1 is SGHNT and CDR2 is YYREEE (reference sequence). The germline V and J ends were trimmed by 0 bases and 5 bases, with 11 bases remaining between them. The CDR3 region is CASSLGGTGTEAFF. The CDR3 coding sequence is TGTGCCAGCAGCTTGGGCGGGACCGGGACTGAAGCTTTCTTT.

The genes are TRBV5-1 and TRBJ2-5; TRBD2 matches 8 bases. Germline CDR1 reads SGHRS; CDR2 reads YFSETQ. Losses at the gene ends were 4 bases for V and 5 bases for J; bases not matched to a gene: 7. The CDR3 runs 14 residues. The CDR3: CASSGGGSLETQYF. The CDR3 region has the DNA TGCGCCAGCAGCGGCGGGGGGTCCTTGGAGACCCAGTACTTC. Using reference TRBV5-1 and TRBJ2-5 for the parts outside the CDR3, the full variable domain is KAGVTQTPRYLIKTRGQQVTLSCSPISGHRSVSWYQQTPGQGLQFLFEYFSETQRNKGNFPGRFSGRQFSNSRSEMNVSTLELGDSALYLCASSGGGSLETQYFGPGTRLLVL.

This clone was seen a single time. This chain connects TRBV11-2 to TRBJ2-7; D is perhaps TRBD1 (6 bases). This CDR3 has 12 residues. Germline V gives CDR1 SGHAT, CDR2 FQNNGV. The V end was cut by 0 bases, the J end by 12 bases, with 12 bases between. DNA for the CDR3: TGTGCCAGCAGCTTAGAAGGGGCAGGGGTGTACTTC. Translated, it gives CASSLEGAGVYF.

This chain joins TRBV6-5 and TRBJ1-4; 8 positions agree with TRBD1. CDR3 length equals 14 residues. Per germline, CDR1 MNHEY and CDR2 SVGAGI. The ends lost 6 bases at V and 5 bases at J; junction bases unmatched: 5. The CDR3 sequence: CASSLTGENEKLFF. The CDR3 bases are TGTGCCAGCAGCTTGACAGGGGAGAATGAAAAACTGTTTTTT.

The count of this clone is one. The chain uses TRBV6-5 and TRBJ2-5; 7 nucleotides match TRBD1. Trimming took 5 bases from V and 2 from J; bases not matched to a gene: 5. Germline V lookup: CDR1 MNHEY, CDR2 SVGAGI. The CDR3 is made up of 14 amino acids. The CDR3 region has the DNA TGTGCCAGCAGTCAACAGGGGCGGCAAGAGACCCAGTACTTC. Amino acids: CASSQQGRQETQYF.

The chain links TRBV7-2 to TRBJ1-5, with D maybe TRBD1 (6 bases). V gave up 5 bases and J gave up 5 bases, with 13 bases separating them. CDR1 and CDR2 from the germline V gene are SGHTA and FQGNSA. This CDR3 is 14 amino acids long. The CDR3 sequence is CASSRNRVDQPQHF. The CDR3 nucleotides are TGTGCCAGCAGCCGGAACAGGGTTGATCAGCCCCAGCATTTT.

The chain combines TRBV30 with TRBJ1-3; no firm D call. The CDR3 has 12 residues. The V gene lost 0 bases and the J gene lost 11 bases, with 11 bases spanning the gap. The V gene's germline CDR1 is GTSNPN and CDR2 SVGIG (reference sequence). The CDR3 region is CAWSVGGRAIYF. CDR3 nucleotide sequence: TGTGCCTGGAGTGTAGGAGGAAGGGCCATATATTTT.

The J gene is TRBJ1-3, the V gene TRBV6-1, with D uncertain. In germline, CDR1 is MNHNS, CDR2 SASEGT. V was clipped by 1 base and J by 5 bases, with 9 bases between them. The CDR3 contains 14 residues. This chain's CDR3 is CASSEGSVRNTIYF. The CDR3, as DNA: TGTGCCAGCAGTGAAGGAAGCGTCCGAAACACCATATATTTT.

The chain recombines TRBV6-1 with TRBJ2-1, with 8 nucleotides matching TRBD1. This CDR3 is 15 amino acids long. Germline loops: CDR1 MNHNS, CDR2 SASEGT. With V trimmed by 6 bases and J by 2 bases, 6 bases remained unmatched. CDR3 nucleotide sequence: TGTGCCAGCAGATTGACAGGGGTTGCCTACAATGAGCAGTTCTTC. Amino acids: CASRLTGVAYNEQFF.

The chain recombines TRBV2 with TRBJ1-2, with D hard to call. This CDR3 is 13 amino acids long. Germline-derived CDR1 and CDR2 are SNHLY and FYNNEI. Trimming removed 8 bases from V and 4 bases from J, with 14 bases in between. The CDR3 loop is CASSFQVAYGYTF. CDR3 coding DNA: TGTGCCAGCTCGTTCCAGGTGGCCTATGGCTACACCTTC.

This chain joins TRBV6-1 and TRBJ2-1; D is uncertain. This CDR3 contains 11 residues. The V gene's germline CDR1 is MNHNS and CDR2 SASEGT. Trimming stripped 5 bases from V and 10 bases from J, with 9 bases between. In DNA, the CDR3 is TGTGCCAGCAGTAGCTCGCGGGAGCAGTTCTTC. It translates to CASSSSREQFF.

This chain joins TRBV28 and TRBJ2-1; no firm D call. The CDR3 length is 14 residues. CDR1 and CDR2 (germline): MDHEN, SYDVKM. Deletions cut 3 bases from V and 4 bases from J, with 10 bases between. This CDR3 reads CASSLLAEYNEQFF. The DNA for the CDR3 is TGTGCCAGCAGTTTGTTAGCCGAATACAATGAGCAGTTCTTC.

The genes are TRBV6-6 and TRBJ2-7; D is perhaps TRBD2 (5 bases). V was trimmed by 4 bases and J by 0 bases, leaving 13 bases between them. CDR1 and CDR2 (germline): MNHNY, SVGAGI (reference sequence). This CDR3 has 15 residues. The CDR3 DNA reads TGTGCCAGCAGTTCCCAGGACTCCAGCTCCTACGAGCAGTACTTC. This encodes CASSSQDSSSYEQYF.